The 22 T cell receptor beta chains below all came from one sample that was sequenced in a study of cytomegalovirus exposure and HLA in healthy donors. It was with 60 Vbeta and 13 Jbeta primers that the PCR ran. Sequencing was performed with immunoSEQ multiplex PCR; in TCRdb, only in-frame clones are kept and a portion is missing. The top ten clones hold under 7% of a sample with approximately 120,000 clones, more than 80% of them seen once. The sequenced sample was PBMCs. The origin of the receptors is a woman aged 30 to 39 in good health and CMV-seropositive.

The rearrangement links TRBV9 to TRBJ1-5; D ambiguous. Germline CDR1 SGDLS, CDR2 YYNGEE. CDR3 length equals 13 residues. Trimming removed 0 bases from V and 5 bases from J, with 6 bases in between. CDR3 sequence: CASSVGSDQPQHF. CDR3 in DNA: TGTGCCAGCAGCGTAGGAAGCGATCAGCCCCAGCATTTT.

The chain joins TRBV11-2 to TRBJ2-1, with TRBD2 matching 12 bases. J gave up 3 bases and V 1 base, and 1 base lay outside the gene matches. The CDR3 loop spans 16 amino acids. Germline CDR1 and CDR2: SGHAT and FQNNGV. The DNA for the CDR3 is TGTGCCAGCAGCTTAGTGACTAGCGGGGGCTACAATGAGCAGTTCTTC. Translation: CASSLVTSGGYNEQFF.

This rearrangement joins TRBV30 to TRBJ2-5, with no clear D. This CDR3 has 14 residues. Trimming pared 3 bases from V and 2 bases from J, leaving 13 bases between. Germline V gene data show CDR1 as GTSNPN and CDR2 as SVGIG (reference sequence). This chain's CDR3 is CAWRRVPTQETQYF. The CDR3 DNA reads as TGTGCCTGGAGGAGAGTTCCAACTCAAGAGACCCAGTACTTC.

This chain links TRBV19 with TRBJ1-2, with 10 bases that match TRBD1. CDR3 size: 12 residues. Germline V gives CDR1 LNHDA, CDR2 SQIVND (reference sequence). V trimming: 6 bases; J trimming: 8 bases; junction bases outside the gene matches: 3. The CDR3: CASSGTGVGYTF. CDR3 bases: TGTGCCAGTAGCGGGACAGGGGTAGGCTACACCTTC.

CDR3 sequence: CASSQWRAASYNEQFF. The CDR3 DNA sequence: TGTGCCAGCAGCCAATGGAGAGCGGCCTCCTACAATGAGCAGTTCTTC. The J gene is TRBJ2-1, the V gene TRBV7-8; the D gene is possibly TRBD2 (5 bases). This CDR3 region has 16 residues. The germline CDR1 and CDR2 sequences are SGHVS and FQNEAQ. Trimming cost V 5 bases and J 0 bases, with 14 bases left between them.

This chain joins TRBV5-1 and TRBJ1-4; D perhaps matches TRBD1 (5 bases). The germline gives CDR1 SGHRS, CDR2 YFSETQ. Deletions cut 4 bases from V and 8 bases from J, with 18 bases between. This CDR3 spans 15 amino acids. The CDR3 loop is CASSPFGGVWEKLFF. In DNA form, the CDR3 reads TGCGCCAGCAGCCCTTTCGGGGGGGTTTGGGAAAAACTGTTTTTT. The whole variable domain, remainder taken from reference TRBV5-1 and TRBJ1-4, is KAGVTQTPRYLIKTRGQQVTLSCSPISGHRSVSWYQQTPGQGLQFLFEYFSETQRNKGNFPGRFSGRQFSNSRSEMNVSTLELGDSALYLCASSPFGGVWEKLFFGSGTQLSVL.

Here the CDR3 reads CASSSGPIEQYF. DNA for the CDR3: TGTGCCAGCAGTTCAGGGCCCATCGAGCAGTACTTC. The rearrangement links TRBV6-5 to TRBJ2-7; D is perhaps TRBD1 (5 bases). V was cut by 4 bases and J by 6 bases, with 10 bases left in between. Germline V gene lookup returns CDR1 MNHEY and CDR2 SVGAGI. This CDR3 is built from 12 residues.

The V gene is TRBV30, the J gene TRBJ1-1; TRBD1 is a possible D gene (6 bases). Germline V gene lookup returns CDR1 GTSNPN and CDR2 SVGIG (reference sequence). The CDR3 spans 12 residues. V gave up 6 bases and J gave up 3 bases, with 11 bases separating them. The CDR3 region is CACLRGDTEAFF. CDR3 nucleotides: TGTGCCTGCCTCAGGGGTGACACTGAAGCTTTCTTT.

The V and J genes are TRBV5-1 and TRBJ1-1; D might be TRBD1 (5 bases). Per germline, CDR1 SGHRS and CDR2 YFSETQ. Trimming left V 0 bases short and J 1 base short, with 13 bases between. The CDR3 loop spans 16 amino acids. The CDR3 protein is CASSLGRGSANTEAFF. The CDR3, as DNA: TGCGCCAGCAGCTTGGGTAGGGGAAGTGCGAACACTGAAGCTTTCTTT.

The rearrangement links TRBV6-6 to TRBJ2-2, with TRBD1 as a possible D gene (7 bases). In germline, CDR1 is MNHNY, CDR2 SVGAGI (reference sequence). This CDR3 has 13 residues. V was clipped by 8 bases and J by 3 bases, with 10 bases between them. The CDR3 protein is CASLRGDTGELFF. The CDR3 DNA follows: TGTGCCAGCCTCAGGGGGGACACCGGGGAGCTGTTTTTT.

This chain links TRBV25-1 with TRBJ1-2; no definite D call. This CDR3 region has 13 residues. Germline CDR1 is MGHDK and CDR2 is SYGVNS. Deletions cut 5 bases from V and 1 base from J, with 8 bases between. Here the CDR3 DNA reads TGTGCCAGCAGTCCAGTTTTTAACTATGGCTACACCTTC. Translating it yields CASSPVFNYGYTF.

The rearrangement uses TRBV5-1 and TRBJ2-5; D not certain. V shed 0 bases and J shed 5 bases, with 8 bases lying between them. The CDR3 covers 13 residues. Germline CDR1 SGHRS, CDR2 YFSETQ. In nucleotides, the CDR3 is TGCGCCAGCAGCTTGGTTCTACAGGAGACCCAGTACTTC. It translates to CASSLVLQETQYF.

The chain carries TRBV30 and TRBJ2-1; the D gene is possibly TRBD2 (6 bases). The CDR3 has 14 amino acids. Looked up from germline, CDR1 is GTSNPN and CDR2 is SVGIG (reference sequence). V lost 5 bases, J lost 0 bases, and 11 bases lay in between. Here the CDR3 reads CAWGRSSSYNEQFF. The CDR3 DNA reads TGTGCCTGGGGGAGGAGTTCCTCCTACAATGAGCAGTTCTTC.

This rearrangement joins TRBV6-1 to TRBJ1-1; D gene unclear. Germline lookup yields CDR1 MNHNS and CDR2 SASEGT. The CDR3 runs 13 residues. V dropped 4 bases and J dropped 1 base, with 7 bases sitting between them. The CDR3 DNA reads as TGTGCCAGCAGTGTGGAGGAGAACACTGAAGCTTTCTTT. It yields the protein CASSVEENTEAFF.

The chain links TRBV9 to TRBJ2-3, with D tentatively TRBD1 (5 bases). The CDR3 spans 14 residues. Between the trimmed V and J ends, which lost 3 bases and 2 bases, there was a span of 10 bases. CDR1 and CDR2 (germline): SGDLS, YYNGEE. The CDR3 here is CASSAGHSTDTQYF. CDR3 nucleotides: TGTGCCAGCAGCGCTGGACACTCCACAGATACGCAGTATTTT.

CDR3 sequence (DNA): TGTGCCAGCAGTCTCAGGCCCAGCACCGGGGAGCTGTTTTTT. It specifies CASSLRPSTGELFF. The chain uses TRBV6-4 and TRBJ2-2; unclear D gene. This CDR3 has 14 residues. V lost 5 bases and J 4 bases, leaving 11 bases between the germline ends. Germline V gene data show CDR1 as MRHNA and CDR2 as SNTAGT.

The rearrangement joins TRBV27 to TRBJ2-1; 9 bases match TRBD2. This CDR3 has 17 amino acids. Germline lookup yields CDR1 MNHEY and CDR2 SMNVEV (reference sequence). The V gene end was trimmed by 4 bases and the J gene end by 3 bases; junction bases not matched to a gene: 10. The CDR3 DNA reads as TGTGCCAGCAGTTCCCCTCGCGGGGGGGCCCTCTACAATGAGCAGTTCTTC. This gives the protein CASSSPRGGALYNEQFF.

The chain employs TRBV5-8 and TRBJ2-7, with TRBD1 matching 7 bases. Losses at the gene ends were 5 bases for V and 6 bases for J; bases not matched to a gene: 5. The CDR3 is 12 amino acids. The germline V gene has CDR1 SGHTS and CDR2 YDEGEE. Written as DNA, the CDR3 is TGTGCCAGCAGTTTCGGACAGGCCGAGCAGTACTTC. This gives the protein CASSFGQAEQYF.

A few counts support this clone. The chain carries TRBV6-6 and TRBJ2-1, with 11 bases identical to TRBD1. CDR3 size: 14 residues. Germline CDR1 is MNHNY and CDR2 is SVGAGI (reference sequence). V trimming: 6 bases; J trimming: 9 bases; junction bases outside the gene matches: 7. Written as DNA, the CDR3 is TGTGCCAGCAGGTTCGGACAGGGGGCTTTTGAGCAGTTCTTC. Translating it yields CASRFGQGAFEQFF.

This clone showed up just a few times. The V and J genes are TRBV29-1 and TRBJ1-2, with D perhaps TRBD1 (5 bases). The CDR3 length is 9 residues. V was trimmed by 4 bases and J by 10 bases, leaving 7 bases between them. The germline V gene has CDR1 SQVTM and CDR2 ANQGSEA. The CDR3 is CSVGGDYTF. In nucleotides, the CDR3 is TGCAGCGTTGGGGGCGACTACACCTTC.

This clone occurred once. The rearrangement uses TRBV11-3 and TRBJ2-1; no clear D. From germline, CDR1 is SGHNT and CDR2 YENEEA. CDR3 length: 13 amino acids. The germline V and J ends were trimmed by 5 bases and 4 bases, with 9 bases remaining between them. Here the CDR3 reads CASSRNSYNEQFF. CDR3 in DNA: TGTGCCAGCAGCCGAAACAGTTACAATGAGCAGTTCTTC.

The V gene is TRBV6-5, the J gene TRBJ2-5; 8 bases are a match to TRBD1. This CDR3 region has 14 residues. With 6 bases clipped from V and 11 bases from J, the junction kept 14 bases outside the gene matches. CDR1 is MNHEY and CDR2 is SVGAGI in the germline V gene. The CDR3 nucleotides read TGTGCCAGCAGCTATCTGGACAGGGTTGGAGAGCAGTACTTC. This gives the protein CASSYLDRVGEQYF.